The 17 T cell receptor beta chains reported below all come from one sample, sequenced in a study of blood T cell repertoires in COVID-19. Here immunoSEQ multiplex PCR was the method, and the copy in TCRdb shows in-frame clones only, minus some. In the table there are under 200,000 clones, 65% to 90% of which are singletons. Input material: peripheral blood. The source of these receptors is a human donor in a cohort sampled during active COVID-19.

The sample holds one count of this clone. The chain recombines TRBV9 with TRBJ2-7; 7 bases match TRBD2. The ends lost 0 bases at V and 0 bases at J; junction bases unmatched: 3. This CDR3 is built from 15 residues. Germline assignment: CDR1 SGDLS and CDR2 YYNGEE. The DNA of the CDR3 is TGTGCCAGCAGCGTAGGTAGCGGGCTCTCCTACGAGCAGTACTTC. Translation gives CASSVGSGLSYEQYF.

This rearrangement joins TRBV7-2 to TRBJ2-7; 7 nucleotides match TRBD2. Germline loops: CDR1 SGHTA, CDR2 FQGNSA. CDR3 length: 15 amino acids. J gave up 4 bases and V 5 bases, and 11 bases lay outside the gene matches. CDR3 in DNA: TGTGCCAGCAGCCTCCTGGGGGGGGACTCATACGAGCAGTACTTC. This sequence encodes CASSLLGGDSYEQYF.

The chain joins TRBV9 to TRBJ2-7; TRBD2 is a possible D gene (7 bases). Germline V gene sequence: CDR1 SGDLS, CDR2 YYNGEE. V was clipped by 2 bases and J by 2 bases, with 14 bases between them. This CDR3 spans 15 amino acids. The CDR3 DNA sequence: TGTGCCAGCAGCGTCTTGGGGGGGCCCACCTACGAGCAGTACTTC. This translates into CASSVLGGPTYEQYF.

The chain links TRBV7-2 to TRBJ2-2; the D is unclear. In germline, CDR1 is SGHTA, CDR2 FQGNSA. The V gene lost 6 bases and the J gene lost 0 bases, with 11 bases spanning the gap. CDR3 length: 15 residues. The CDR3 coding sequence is TGTGCCAGCAGTTATCAGTCCGCGAACACCGGGGAGCTGTTTTTT. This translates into CASSYQSANTGELFF.

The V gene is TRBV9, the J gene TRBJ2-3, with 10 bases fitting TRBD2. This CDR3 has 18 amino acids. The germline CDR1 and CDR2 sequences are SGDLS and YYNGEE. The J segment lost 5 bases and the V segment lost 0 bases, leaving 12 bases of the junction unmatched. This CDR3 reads CASSVAGGASGSQDTQYF. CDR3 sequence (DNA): TGTGCCAGCAGCGTAGCGGGGGGAGCTAGCGGGAGTCAAGATACGCAGTATTTT.

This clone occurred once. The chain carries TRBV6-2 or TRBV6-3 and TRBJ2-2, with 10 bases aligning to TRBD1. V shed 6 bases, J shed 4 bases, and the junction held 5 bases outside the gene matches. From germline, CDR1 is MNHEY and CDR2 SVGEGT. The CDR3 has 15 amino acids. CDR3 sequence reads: CASSSGTGVTGELFF. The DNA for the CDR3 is TGTGCCAGCAGCTCCGGGACAGGGGTCACCGGGGAGCTGTTTTTT.

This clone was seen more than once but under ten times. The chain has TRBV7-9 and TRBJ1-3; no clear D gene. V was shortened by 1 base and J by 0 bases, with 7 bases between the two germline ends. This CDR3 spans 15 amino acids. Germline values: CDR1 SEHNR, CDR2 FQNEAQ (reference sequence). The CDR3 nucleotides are TGTGCCAGCAGCTTAGACGGCGGCTCTGGAAACACCATATATTTT. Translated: CASSLDGGSGNTIYF.

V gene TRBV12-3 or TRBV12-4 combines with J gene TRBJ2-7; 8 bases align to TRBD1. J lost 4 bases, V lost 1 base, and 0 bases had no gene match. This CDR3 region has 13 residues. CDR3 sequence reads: CASSLGDRYEQYF. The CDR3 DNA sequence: TGTGCCAGCAGTTTAGGGGACAGGTACGAGCAGTACTTC.

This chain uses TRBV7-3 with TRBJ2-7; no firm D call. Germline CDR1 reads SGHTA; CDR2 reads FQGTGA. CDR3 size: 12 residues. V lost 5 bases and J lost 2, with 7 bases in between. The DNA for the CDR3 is TGTGCCAGCAGCAACACCCCCTACGAGCAGTACTTC. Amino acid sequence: CASSNTPYEQYF.

CDR3 nucleotides: TGTGCCAGCAGCTTAGAACTAGCGGGAGGTGAGCAGTACTTC. This sequence encodes CASSLELAGGEQYF. The genes are TRBV7-9 and TRBJ2-7; 12 bases fit TRBD2. After removal of 1 base from V and 7 bases from J, the junction contained 2 bases not matched to a gene. The CDR3 loop spans 14 amino acids. Germline V lookup: CDR1 SEHNR, CDR2 FQNEAQ (reference sequence).

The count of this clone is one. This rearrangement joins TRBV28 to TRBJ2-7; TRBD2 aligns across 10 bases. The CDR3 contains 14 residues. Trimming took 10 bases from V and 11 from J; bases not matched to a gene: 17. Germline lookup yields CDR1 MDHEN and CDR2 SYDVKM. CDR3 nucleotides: TGTGCCACCACGGCTAGCGGGAGATCCGGGGGGGAGTACTTC. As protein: CATTASGRSGGEYF. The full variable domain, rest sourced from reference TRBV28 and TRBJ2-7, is DVKVTQSSRYLVKRTGEKVFLECVQDMDHENMFWYRQDPGLGLRLIYFSYDVKMKEKGDIPEGYSVSREKKERFSLILESASTNQTSMYLCATTASGRSGGEYFGPGTRLTVT.

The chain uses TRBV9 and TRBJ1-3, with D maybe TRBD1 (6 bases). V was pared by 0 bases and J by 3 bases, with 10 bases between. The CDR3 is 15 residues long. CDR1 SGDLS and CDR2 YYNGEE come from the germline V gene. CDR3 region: CASSVEDRGGNTIYF. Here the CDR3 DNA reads TGTGCCAGCAGCGTAGAGGACAGAGGTGGAAACACCATATATTTT.

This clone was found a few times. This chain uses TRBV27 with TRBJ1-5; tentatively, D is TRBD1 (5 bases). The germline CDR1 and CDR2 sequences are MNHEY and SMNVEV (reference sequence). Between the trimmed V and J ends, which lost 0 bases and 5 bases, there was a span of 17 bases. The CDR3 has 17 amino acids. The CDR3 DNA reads TGTGCCAGCAGTTTATCCGGACACAAGGTTTCCTATCAGCCCCAGCATTTT. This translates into CASSLSGHKVSYQPQHF.

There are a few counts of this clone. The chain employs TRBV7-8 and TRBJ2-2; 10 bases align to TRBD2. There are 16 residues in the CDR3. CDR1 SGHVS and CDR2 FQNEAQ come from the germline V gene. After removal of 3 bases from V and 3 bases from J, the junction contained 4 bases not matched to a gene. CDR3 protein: CASSFSSGRDTGELFF. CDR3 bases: TGTGCCAGCAGCTTCTCTAGCGGGAGAGACACCGGGGAGCTGTTTTTT.

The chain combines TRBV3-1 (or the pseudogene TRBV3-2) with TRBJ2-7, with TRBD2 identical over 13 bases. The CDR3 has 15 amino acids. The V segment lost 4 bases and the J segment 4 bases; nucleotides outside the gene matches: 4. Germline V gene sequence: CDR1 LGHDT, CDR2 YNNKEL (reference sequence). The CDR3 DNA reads TGTGCCAGCAGCCCGGGACTAGCGGGAATTTACGAGCAGTACTTC. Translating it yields CASSPGLAGIYEQYF.

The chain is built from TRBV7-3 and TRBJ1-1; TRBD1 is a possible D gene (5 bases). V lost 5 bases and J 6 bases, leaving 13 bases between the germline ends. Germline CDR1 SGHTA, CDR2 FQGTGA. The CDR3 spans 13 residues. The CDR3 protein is CASSKRGGAEAFF. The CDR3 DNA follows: TGTGCCAGCAGCAAACGGGGGGGAGCTGAAGCTTTCTTT.

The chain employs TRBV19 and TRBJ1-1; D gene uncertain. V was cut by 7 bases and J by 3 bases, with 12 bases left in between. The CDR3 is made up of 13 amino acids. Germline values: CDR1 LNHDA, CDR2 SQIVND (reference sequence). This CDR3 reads CASKSRTDTEAFF. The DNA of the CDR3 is TGTGCCAGTAAGTCTAGAACGGACACTGAAGCTTTCTTT.